The rows below give T cell receptor beta chains drawn from one sample of a study of T cell responses to AZD1222 COVID-19 vaccine. The data were produced by immunoSEQ multiplex PCR, yet TCRdb's version contains in-frame clones alone and is incomplete. The table lists around 130,000 clones, about 91% of them singletons. Sequencing was performed on peripheral blood, taken 28 days after the second AZD1222 dose. The receptors originated from an adult who received the AZD1222 COVID-19 vaccine. The CDR3 runs from the conserved cysteine through the conserved F or W. A D gene is named only where the DNA matches it firmly. Some rows mark clone size as missing; the rest say once, few, many or name a class of expanded clone.

j_call: TRBJ2-5
d_call: NA
v_call: TRBV18
clone_size: NA
cdr3_nt: TGTGCCAGCTCGCCGGGGCAGGGCGGAGAGACCCAGTACTTC
cdr3_aa: CASSPGQGGETQYF

j_call: TRBJ2-1
d_call: TRBD1
v_call: TRBV19
clone_size: NA
cdr3_nt: TGTGCCAGTAGTCCAGGACAGGGCAATGAGCAGTTCTTC
cdr3_aa: CASSPGQGNEQFF

j_call: TRBJ1-1
d_call: NA
v_call: TRBV5-1
clone_size: once
cdr3_nt: TGCGCCAGCAGCTTGGATATGTTAACCGAAGCTTTCTTT
cdr3_aa: CASSLDMLTEAFF

j_call: TRBJ2-1
d_call: TRBD2
v_call: TRBV11-3
clone_size: NA
cdr3_nt: TGTGCCAGCAGCTTAGAAGGGACTAGCGTTGAGCAGTTCTTC
cdr3_aa: CASSLEGTSVEQFF

j_call: TRBJ2-6
d_call: TRBD1
v_call: TRBV29-1
clone_size: NA
cdr3_nt: TGCAGCGTCTCTACAGGGGTCGGCTCTGGGGCCAACGTCCTGACTTTC
cdr3_aa: CSVSTGVGSGANVLTF

j_call: TRBJ1-5
d_call: NA
v_call: TRBV7-9
clone_size: once
cdr3_nt: TGTGCCAGCAGCTTTACTCAGGGGCAGCCCCAGCATTTT
cdr3_aa: CASSFTQGQPQHF

j_call: TRBJ1-3
d_call: TRBD1
v_call: TRBV19
clone_size: NA
cdr3_nt: TGTGCCAGTTCAGACAGGGGGTATGGAAACACCATATATTTT
cdr3_aa: CASSDRGYGNTIYF

j_call: TRBJ2-5
d_call: NA
v_call: TRBV3-1/TRBV3-2
clone_size: NA
cdr3_nt: TGTGCCAGCAGCCGTGAAGAGGCCGGCCATGGGACCCAGTACTTC
cdr3_aa: CASSREEAGHGTQYF

j_call: TRBJ1-6
d_call: NA
v_call: TRBV2
clone_size: NA
cdr3_nt: TGTGCCAGCAGTGAAGGGCATCTAAGGGTGCCCCTCCACTTT
cdr3_aa: CASSEGHLRVPLHF

j_call: TRBJ1-2
d_call: NA
v_call: TRBV10-3
clone_size: NA
cdr3_nt: TGTGCCATCGCGATGGGTTATGGCTACACCTTC
cdr3_aa: CAIAMGYGYTF

j_call: TRBJ2-5
d_call: NA
v_call: TRBV9
clone_size: once
cdr3_nt: TGTGCCAGTCCCATTGGGACGGAGGCGGGGAAGTACTTC
cdr3_aa: CASPIGTEAGKYF

j_call: TRBJ1-4
d_call: NA
v_call: TRBV4-3
clone_size: NA
cdr3_nt: TGCGCCAGCAGCCAAGGGACAGCAACTAATGAAAAACTGTTTTTT
cdr3_aa: CASSQGTATNEKLFF

j_call: TRBJ1-1
d_call: NA
v_call: TRBV7-2
clone_size: NA
cdr3_nt: TGTGCCAGCAGCTTAGGAACGAACACTGAAGCTTTCTTT
cdr3_aa: CASSLGTNTEAFF

j_call: TRBJ1-5
d_call: NA
v_call: TRBV19
clone_size: NA
cdr3_nt: TGTGCCAGTAGTATAGTCGGGGGATATAGCAATCAGCCCCAGCATTTT
cdr3_aa: CASSIVGGYSNQPQHF

j_call: TRBJ1-6
d_call: TRBD1
v_call: TRBV11-2
clone_size: NA
cdr3_nt: TGTGCCAGCAGCCCACAGGGGGTAGATGGTTCACCCCTCCACTTT
cdr3_aa: CASSPQGVDGSPLHF

j_call: TRBJ1-5
d_call: NA
v_call: TRBV30
clone_size: NA
cdr3_nt: TGTGCCTGGAACACGGGACCCAATCAGCCCCAGCATTTT
cdr3_aa: CAWNTGPNQPQHF

j_call: TRBJ1-1
d_call: NA
v_call: TRBV6-5
clone_size: NA
cdr3_nt: TGTGCCAGCAGTTACGCAGGGCTGAACACTGAAGCTTTCTTT
cdr3_aa: CASSYAGLNTEAFF

j_call: TRBJ1-1
d_call: NA
v_call: TRBV15
clone_size: NA
cdr3_nt: TGTGCCACCAGCACCAATCCAGACAGGAACACTGAAGCTTTCTTT
cdr3_aa: CATSTNPDRNTEAFF

j_call: TRBJ1-2
d_call: TRBD1
v_call: TRBV3-1/TRBV3-2
clone_size: NA
cdr3_nt: TGTGCCAGCAGCCCCCGGGACAGGGGAACGGGTGGCTACACCTTC
cdr3_aa: CASSPRDRGTGGYTF

j_call: TRBJ1-6
d_call: TRBD1
v_call: TRBV2
clone_size: NA
cdr3_nt: TGTGCCAGCAGTTATATGGGACAGGCGACCTTT
cdr3_aa: CASSYMGQATF

j_call: TRBJ1-2
d_call: NA
v_call: TRBV27
clone_size: NA
cdr3_nt: TGTGCCTCCAGGGTTGGCTCTATTAGCCCTAACTATGGCTACACCTTC
cdr3_aa: CASRVGSISPNYGYTF

j_call: TRBJ2-4
d_call: NA
v_call: TRBV18
clone_size: NA
cdr3_nt: TGTGCCAGCTCACCCCGGGGCACTACCACGGGAAACATTCAGTACTTC
cdr3_aa: CASSPRGTTTGNIQYF

j_call: TRBJ2-5
d_call: TRBD1
v_call: TRBV24-1
clone_size: NA
cdr3_nt: TGTGCCACCAGTGATGGGGCCCCAGGACAGGGTGAGACCCAGTACTTC
cdr3_aa: CATSDGAPGQGETQYF

j_call: TRBJ2-2
d_call: NA
v_call: TRBV7-9
clone_size: NA
cdr3_nt: TGTGCCAGCAGCTCGACACCGGGGGAGCTGTTTTTT
cdr3_aa: CASSSTPGELFF

j_call: TRBJ1-1
d_call: TRBD1
v_call: TRBV4-3
clone_size: NA
cdr3_nt: TGCGCCAGCAGCCACAACCAGGGGGCTGACACTGAAGCTTTCTTT
cdr3_aa: CASSHNQGADTEAFF

j_call: TRBJ1-1
d_call: NA
v_call: TRBV29-1
clone_size: NA
cdr3_nt: TGCAGCGTCCAACAGGAGCCGAACACTGAAGCTTTCTTT
cdr3_aa: CSVQQEPNTEAFF

j_call: TRBJ2-3
d_call: NA
v_call: TRBV7-3
clone_size: NA
cdr3_nt: TGTGCCAGCAGCTCAAGACATGGGGGAAGGAAGACGCAGTATTTT
cdr3_aa: CASSSRHGGRKTQYF

j_call: TRBJ1-1
d_call: NA
v_call: TRBV28
clone_size: NA
cdr3_nt: TGTGCCAGCAGTTGGGGGGGGCAGAACACTGAAGCTTTCTTT
cdr3_aa: CASSWGGQNTEAFF

j_call: TRBJ2-5
d_call: TRBD2
v_call: TRBV7-7
clone_size: NA
cdr3_nt: TGTGCGAGGGTTGCGGGAGAGGAAGAGACCCAGTACTTC
cdr3_aa: CARVAGEEETQYF

j_call: TRBJ1-1
d_call: TRBD1
v_call: TRBV5-4
clone_size: NA
cdr3_nt: TGTGCCAGCAGCGGAGGACAGGTGAACACTGAAGCTTTCTTT
cdr3_aa: CASSGGQVNTEAFF

j_call: TRBJ1-1
d_call: NA
v_call: TRBV2
clone_size: NA
cdr3_nt: TGTGCCAGCAGCGTGGACAGATGGGCTTTCTTT
cdr3_aa: CASSVDRWAFF

j_call: TRBJ1-1
d_call: TRBD1
v_call: TRBV18
clone_size: NA
cdr3_nt: TGTGCCAGCTCTCCCCGTATCGGGGACAGGGGAGGCACTGAAGCTTTCTTT
cdr3_aa: CASSPRIGDRGGTEAFF

j_call: TRBJ1-6
d_call: NA
v_call: TRBV30
clone_size: NA
cdr3_nt: TGTGCCTGGAGGTTGGGATATTCACCCCTCCACTTT
cdr3_aa: CAWRLGYSPLHF

j_call: TRBJ2-5
d_call: NA
v_call: TRBV7-2
clone_size: NA
cdr3_nt: TGTGCCAGCAGCTTAGCAGGGGGGGTACTACAGACCCAGTACTTC
cdr3_aa: CASSLAGGVLQTQYF

j_call: TRBJ2-5
d_call: NA
v_call: TRBV29-1
clone_size: NA
cdr3_nt: TGCAGCGTTCTGTCTAGCGCGTTGAAAGAGACCCAGTACTTC
cdr3_aa: CSVLSSALKETQYF

j_call: TRBJ1-1
d_call: NA
v_call: TRBV7-3
clone_size: once
cdr3_nt: TGTGCCAGCAGCTTAAGACCGATCCCCATGGGACGCAAGAACACTGAAGCTTTCTTT
cdr3_aa: CASSLRPIPMGRKNTEAFF

j_call: TRBJ1-4
d_call: TRBD1
v_call: TRBV30
clone_size: NA
cdr3_nt: TGTGCCTGGAGCTCGGGACAGGGGGCTACTAATGAAAAACTGTTTTTT
cdr3_aa: CAWSSGQGATNEKLFF

j_call: TRBJ2-1
d_call: TRBD2
v_call: TRBV9
clone_size: NA
cdr3_nt: TGTGCCAGCAGCGTTAGCGGGAGCGCGGAGGGGGAGCAGTTCTTC
cdr3_aa: CASSVSGSAEGEQFF

j_call: TRBJ2-3
d_call: NA
v_call: TRBV11-2
clone_size: NA
cdr3_nt: TGTGCCAGCCTAGCTCGCACAGATACGCAGTATTTT
cdr3_aa: CASLARTDTQYF

j_call: TRBJ1-4
d_call: NA
v_call: TRBV4-1
clone_size: NA
cdr3_nt: TGCGCCAGCAGTCAATTCCGGGCAACTAATGAAAAACTGTTTTTT
cdr3_aa: CASSQFRATNEKLFF

j_call: TRBJ2-1
d_call: NA
v_call: TRBV5-4
clone_size: NA
cdr3_nt: TGTGCCAGCAGCGCTAGCCTACCCAAATCCAATGAGCAGTTCTTC
cdr3_aa: CASSASLPKSNEQFF

j_call: TRBJ1-1
d_call: TRBD1
v_call: TRBV4-1
clone_size: few
cdr3_nt: TGCGCCAGCAGCCAAGAAACGACAGGGGAAAGTGAAGCTTTCTTT
cdr3_aa: CASSQETTGESEAFF

j_call: TRBJ1-2
d_call: TRBD1
v_call: TRBV18
clone_size: NA
cdr3_nt: TGTGCCAGCTCACCAGGACAGGGAGATGGCTACACCTTC
cdr3_aa: CASSPGQGDGYTF

j_call: TRBJ2-3
d_call: NA
v_call: TRBV6-5
clone_size: NA
cdr3_nt: TGTGCCAGCAGCCGGTTAACTAGCACAGATACGCAGTATTTT
cdr3_aa: CASSRLTSTDTQYF

j_call: TRBJ1-2
d_call: TRBD1
v_call: TRBV5-1
clone_size: NA
cdr3_nt: TGCGCCAGCAGCTGGGGGGCAGGGGGCGACTATGGCTACACCTTC
cdr3_aa: CASSWGAGGDYGYTF

j_call: TRBJ1-1
d_call: NA
v_call: TRBV6-5
clone_size: NA
cdr3_nt: TGTGCCAGCAGGACAGGCTGGGGGACTGAAGCTTTCTTT
cdr3_aa: CASRTGWGTEAFF

j_call: TRBJ1-2
d_call: TRBD1
v_call: TRBV19
clone_size: NA
cdr3_nt: TGTGCCAGCCAAGAATCCGGGACAGGGGGATTCTATGGCTACACCTTC
cdr3_aa: CASQESGTGGFYGYTF

j_call: TRBJ1-4
d_call: NA
v_call: TRBV18
clone_size: NA
cdr3_nt: TGTGCCAGCTCACCCAGGGGTGCTAATGAAAAACTGTTTTTT
cdr3_aa: CASSPRGANEKLFF

j_call: TRBJ1-1
d_call: TRBD1
v_call: TRBV9
clone_size: few
cdr3_nt: TGTGCCAGCAGCTCGGGACAGGGGGGAGCTTTCTTT
cdr3_aa: CASSSGQGGAFF

j_call: TRBJ1-2
d_call: TRBD1
v_call: TRBV3-1/TRBV3-2
clone_size: NA
cdr3_nt: TGTGCCAGCAGCTTAGGACAGGGTGGTGGCTACACCTTC
cdr3_aa: CASSLGQGGGYTF

j_call: TRBJ2-5
d_call: NA
v_call: TRBV30
clone_size: once
cdr3_nt: TGTGCCTGGAGTGTACCGCAAGAGACCCAGTACTTC
cdr3_aa: CAWSVPQETQYF

j_call: TRBJ2-2
d_call: NA
v_call: TRBV4-1
clone_size: NA
cdr3_nt: TGCGCCAGCAGCCAGTCATTTGTCCTACCCGGGGAGCTGTTTTTT
cdr3_aa: CASSQSFVLPGELFF

j_call: TRBJ1-4
d_call: NA
v_call: TRBV12-3/TRBV12-4
clone_size: NA
cdr3_nt: TGTGCCAGCAGTTTAGATAGGGGTGAAAAACTGTTTTTT
cdr3_aa: CASSLDRGEKLFF

j_call: TRBJ2-1
d_call: NA
v_call: TRBV7-2
clone_size: NA
cdr3_nt: TGTGCCAGCAGCCACGGGGTGGCAGGTGAGCAGTTCTTC
cdr3_aa: CASSHGVAGEQFF

j_call: TRBJ2-1
d_call: NA
v_call: TRBV24-1
clone_size: NA
cdr3_nt: TGTGCCACCAGTGATTCAGGGCTGAATAACAATGAGCAGTTCTTC
cdr3_aa: CATSDSGLNNNEQFF

j_call: TRBJ2-2
d_call: NA
v_call: TRBV11-2
clone_size: NA
cdr3_nt: TGTGCCAGCAGCCCCGCCACCGCAGCGAACACCGGGGAGCTGTTTTTT
cdr3_aa: CASSPATAANTGELFF

j_call: TRBJ1-1
d_call: NA
v_call: TRBV3-1/TRBV3-2
clone_size: NA
cdr3_nt: TGTGCCAGCAGCCACGGGCGGGGGCGGGTGGCTGAAGCTTTCTTT
cdr3_aa: CASSHGRGRVAEAFF

j_call: TRBJ1-3
d_call: NA
v_call: TRBV29-1
clone_size: once
cdr3_nt: TGCAGCGTCCGGGACACCCGGCACACCATATATTTT
cdr3_aa: CSVRDTRHTIYF